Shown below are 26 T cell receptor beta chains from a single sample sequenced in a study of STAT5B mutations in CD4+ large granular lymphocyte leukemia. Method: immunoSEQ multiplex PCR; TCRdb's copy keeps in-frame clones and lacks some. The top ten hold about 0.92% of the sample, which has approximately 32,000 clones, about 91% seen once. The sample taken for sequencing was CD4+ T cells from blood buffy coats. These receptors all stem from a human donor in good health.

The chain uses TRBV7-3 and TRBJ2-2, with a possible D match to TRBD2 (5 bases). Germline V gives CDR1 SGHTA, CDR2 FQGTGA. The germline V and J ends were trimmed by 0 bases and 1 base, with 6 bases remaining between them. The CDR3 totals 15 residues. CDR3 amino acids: CASSLTGENTGELFF. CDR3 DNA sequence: TGTGCCAGCAGCTTAACCGGGGAGAACACCGGGGAGCTGTTTTTT.

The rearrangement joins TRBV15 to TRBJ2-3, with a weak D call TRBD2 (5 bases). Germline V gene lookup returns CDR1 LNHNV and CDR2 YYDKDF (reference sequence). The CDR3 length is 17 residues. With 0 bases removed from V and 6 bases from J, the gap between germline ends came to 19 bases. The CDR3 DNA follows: TGTGCCACCAGCAGAGATTCGGAGGCGCCGACGGTGGATACGCAGTATTTT. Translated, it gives CATSRDSEAPTVDTQYF.

CDR3 in DNA: TGTGCCAGCAGCTTATCCCCAGGAGTTAATGAAAAACTGTTTTTT. This sequence encodes CASSLSPGVNEKLFF. The chain combines TRBV7-9 with TRBJ1-4; D unresolved. This CDR3 contains 15 residues. Germline CDR1 SEHNR, CDR2 FQNEAQ (reference sequence). V was cut by 2 bases and J by 4 bases, with 11 bases left in between.

The CDR3, as DNA: TGTGCCAGCAGCTTAGTGGGGGGAGGGCTTGGCACAGATACGCAGTATTTT. This sequence encodes CASSLVGGGLGTDTQYF. The chain joins TRBV7-6 to TRBJ2-3; 7 bases align to TRBD2. Trimming removed 1 base from V and 1 base from J; junction bases left unmatched: 8. Germline CDR1 SGHVS, CDR2 FNYEAQ. This CDR3 is 17 amino acids long. The entire variable domain, with the rest obtained from reference TRBV7-6 and TRBJ2-3, is as follows: GAGVSQSPRYKVTKRGQDVALRCDPISGHVSLYWYRQALGQGPEFLTYFNYEAQQDKSGLPNDRFSAERPEGSISTLTIQRTEQRDSAMYRCASSLVGGGLGTDTQYFGPGTRLTVL.

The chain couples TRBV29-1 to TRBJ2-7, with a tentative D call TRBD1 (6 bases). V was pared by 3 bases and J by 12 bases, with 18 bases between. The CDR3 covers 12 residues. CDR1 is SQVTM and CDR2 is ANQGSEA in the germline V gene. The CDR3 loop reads CSVERQGNLRYF. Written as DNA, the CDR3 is TGCAGCGTTGAGAGGCAGGGGAACTTGCGGTACTTC.

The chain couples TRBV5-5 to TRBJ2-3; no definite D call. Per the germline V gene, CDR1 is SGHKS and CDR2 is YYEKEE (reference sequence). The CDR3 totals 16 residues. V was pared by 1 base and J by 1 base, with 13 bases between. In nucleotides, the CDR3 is TGTGCCAGCAGCTTGAGGACGTGGACGCGCACAGATACGCAGTATTTT. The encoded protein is CASSLRTWTRTDTQYF.

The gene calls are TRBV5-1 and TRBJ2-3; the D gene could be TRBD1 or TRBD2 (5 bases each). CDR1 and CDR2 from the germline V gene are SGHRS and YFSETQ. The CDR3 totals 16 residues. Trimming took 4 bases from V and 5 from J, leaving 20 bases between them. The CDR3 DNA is TGCGCCAGCAGCGTGGGGACCTGGACTCTCAAAGATACGCAGTATTTT. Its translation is CASSVGTWTLKDTQYF.

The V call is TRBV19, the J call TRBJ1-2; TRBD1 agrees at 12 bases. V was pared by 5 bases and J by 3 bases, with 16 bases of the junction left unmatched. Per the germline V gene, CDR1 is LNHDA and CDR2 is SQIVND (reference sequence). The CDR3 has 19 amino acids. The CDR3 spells CASSPRGPGQGARDYGYTF. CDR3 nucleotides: TGTGCCAGTAGTCCGAGAGGACCGGGACAGGGGGCGAGGGACTATGGCTACACCTTC.

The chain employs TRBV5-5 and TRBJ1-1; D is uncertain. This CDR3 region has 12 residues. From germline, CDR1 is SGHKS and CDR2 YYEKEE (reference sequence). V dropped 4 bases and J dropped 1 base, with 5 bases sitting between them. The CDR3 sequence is CASSKENTEAFF. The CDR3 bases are TGTGCCAGCAGCAAAGAGAACACTGAAGCTTTCTTT.

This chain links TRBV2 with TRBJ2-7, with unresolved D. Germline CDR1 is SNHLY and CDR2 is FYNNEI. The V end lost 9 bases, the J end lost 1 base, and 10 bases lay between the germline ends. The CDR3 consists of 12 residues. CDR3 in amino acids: CARGTQSYEQYF. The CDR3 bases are TGTGCCAGGGGAACCCAATCCTACGAGCAGTACTTC.

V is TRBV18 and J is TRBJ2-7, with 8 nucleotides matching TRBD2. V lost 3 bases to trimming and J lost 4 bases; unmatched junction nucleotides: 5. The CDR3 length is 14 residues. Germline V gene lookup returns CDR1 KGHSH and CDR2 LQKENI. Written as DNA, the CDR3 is TGTGCCAGCTCACCCGGGACTAGTTTGTACGAGCAGTACTTC. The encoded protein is CASSPGTSLYEQYF.

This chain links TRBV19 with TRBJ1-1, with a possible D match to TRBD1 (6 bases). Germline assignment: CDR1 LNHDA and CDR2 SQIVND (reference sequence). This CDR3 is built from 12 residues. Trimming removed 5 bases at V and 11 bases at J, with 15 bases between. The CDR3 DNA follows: TGTGCCAGTAGTCCAACGGGGGCGAGGGCTTTCTTT. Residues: CASSPTGARAFF.

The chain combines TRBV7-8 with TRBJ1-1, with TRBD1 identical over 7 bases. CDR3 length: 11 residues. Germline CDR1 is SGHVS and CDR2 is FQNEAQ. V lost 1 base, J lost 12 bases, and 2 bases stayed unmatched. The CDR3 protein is CASSLGQGSFF. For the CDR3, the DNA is TGTGCCAGCAGCTTAGGACAGGGATCTTTCTTT.

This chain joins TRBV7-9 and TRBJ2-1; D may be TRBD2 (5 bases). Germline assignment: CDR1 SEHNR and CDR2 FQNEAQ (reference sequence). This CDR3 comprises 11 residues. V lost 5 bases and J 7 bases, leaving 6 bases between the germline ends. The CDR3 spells CASSRGNEQFF. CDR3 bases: TGTGCCAGCAGCCGAGGGAATGAGCAGTTCTTC.

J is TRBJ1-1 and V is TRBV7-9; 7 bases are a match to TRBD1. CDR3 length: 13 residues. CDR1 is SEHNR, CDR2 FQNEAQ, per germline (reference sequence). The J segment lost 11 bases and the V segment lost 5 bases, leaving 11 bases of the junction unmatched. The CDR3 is CASSTEEGATAFF. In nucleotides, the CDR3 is TGTGCCAGCAGCACTGAGGAGGGGGCTACGGCTTTCTTT.

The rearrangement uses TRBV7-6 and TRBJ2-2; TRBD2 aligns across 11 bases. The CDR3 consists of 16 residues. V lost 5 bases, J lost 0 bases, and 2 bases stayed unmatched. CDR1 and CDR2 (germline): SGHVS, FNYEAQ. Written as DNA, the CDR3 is TGTGCCAGCAGCCAGACTAGCGGGGCGAACACCGGGGAGCTGTTTTTT. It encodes CASSQTSGANTGELFF.

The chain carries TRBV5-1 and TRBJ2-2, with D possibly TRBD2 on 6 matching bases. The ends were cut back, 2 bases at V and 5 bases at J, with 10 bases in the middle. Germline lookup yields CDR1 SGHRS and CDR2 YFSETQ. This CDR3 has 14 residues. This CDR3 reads CASSFREMTGELFF. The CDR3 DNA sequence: TGCGCCAGCAGCTTTCGGGAGATGACCGGGGAGCTGTTTTTT.

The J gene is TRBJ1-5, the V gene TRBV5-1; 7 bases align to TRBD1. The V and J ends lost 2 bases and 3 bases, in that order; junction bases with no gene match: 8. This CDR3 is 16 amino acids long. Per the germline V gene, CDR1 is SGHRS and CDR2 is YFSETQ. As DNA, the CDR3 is TGCGCCAGCAGCTTAACGGGACAGTCAGCCAATCAGCCCCAGCATTTT. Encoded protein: CASSLTGQSANQPQHF.

CDR3 amino acids: CAISESPAPRTEAFF. For the CDR3, the DNA is TGTGCCATCAGTGAGTCGCCGGCCCCGAGAACTGAAGCTTTCTTT. The J gene is TRBJ1-1, the V gene TRBV10-3; D call uncertain. Trimming left V 0 bases short and J 5 bases short, with 13 bases between. This CDR3 spans 15 amino acids. Germline V gives CDR1 ENHRY, CDR2 SYGVKD.

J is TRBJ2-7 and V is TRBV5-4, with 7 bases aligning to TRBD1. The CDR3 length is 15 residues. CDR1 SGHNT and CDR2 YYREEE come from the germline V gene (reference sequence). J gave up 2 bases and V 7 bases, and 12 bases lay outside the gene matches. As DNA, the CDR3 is TGTGCCAGCGGGGATTTACGACAGGGAGCCTACGAGCAGTACTTC. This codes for CASGDLRQGAYEQYF.

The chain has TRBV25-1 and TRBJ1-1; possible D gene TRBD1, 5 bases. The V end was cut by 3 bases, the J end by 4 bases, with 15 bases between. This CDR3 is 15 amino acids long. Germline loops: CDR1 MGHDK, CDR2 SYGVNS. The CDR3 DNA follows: TGTGCCAGCAGTGATTCGGGTGGGGCGCGCACTGAAGCTTTCTTT. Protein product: CASSDSGGARTEAFF.

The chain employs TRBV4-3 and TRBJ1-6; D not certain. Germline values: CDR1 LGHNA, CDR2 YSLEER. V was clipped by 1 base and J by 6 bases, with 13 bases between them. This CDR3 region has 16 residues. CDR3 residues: CASSQALGRGNSPLHF. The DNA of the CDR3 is TGCGCCAGCAGCCAAGCTTTGGGCAGAGGTAATTCACCCCTCCACTTT.

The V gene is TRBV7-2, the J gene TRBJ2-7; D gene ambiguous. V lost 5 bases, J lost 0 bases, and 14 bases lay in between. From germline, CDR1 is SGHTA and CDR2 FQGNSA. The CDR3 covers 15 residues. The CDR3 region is CASSQRSWPSYEQYF. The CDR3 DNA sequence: TGTGCCAGCAGCCAACGCTCTTGGCCCTCCTACGAGCAGTACTTC.

The CDR3 protein is CASSQDMETQYF. In DNA, the CDR3 is TGTGCCAGCAGCCAAGATATGGAGACCCAGTACTTC. The gene calls are TRBV14 and TRBJ2-5; D remains unclear. V gave up 0 bases and J gave up 5 bases, with 4 bases separating them. This CDR3 comprises 12 residues. In germline, CDR1 is SGHDN, CDR2 FVKESK.

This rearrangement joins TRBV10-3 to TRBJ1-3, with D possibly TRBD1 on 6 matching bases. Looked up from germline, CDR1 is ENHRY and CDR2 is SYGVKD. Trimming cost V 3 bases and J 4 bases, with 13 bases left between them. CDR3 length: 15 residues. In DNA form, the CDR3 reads TGTGCCATCAGTGAACAAGGGGGAGCCGGAAACACCATATATTTT. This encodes CAISEQGGAGNTIYF.

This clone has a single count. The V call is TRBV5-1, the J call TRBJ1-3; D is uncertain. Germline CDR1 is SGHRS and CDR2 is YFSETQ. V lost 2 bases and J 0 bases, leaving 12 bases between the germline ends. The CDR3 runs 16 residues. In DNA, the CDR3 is TGCGCCAGCAGCTTTGGCAGTTCTGACTCTGGAAACACCATATATTTT. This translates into CASSFGSSDSGNTIYF.